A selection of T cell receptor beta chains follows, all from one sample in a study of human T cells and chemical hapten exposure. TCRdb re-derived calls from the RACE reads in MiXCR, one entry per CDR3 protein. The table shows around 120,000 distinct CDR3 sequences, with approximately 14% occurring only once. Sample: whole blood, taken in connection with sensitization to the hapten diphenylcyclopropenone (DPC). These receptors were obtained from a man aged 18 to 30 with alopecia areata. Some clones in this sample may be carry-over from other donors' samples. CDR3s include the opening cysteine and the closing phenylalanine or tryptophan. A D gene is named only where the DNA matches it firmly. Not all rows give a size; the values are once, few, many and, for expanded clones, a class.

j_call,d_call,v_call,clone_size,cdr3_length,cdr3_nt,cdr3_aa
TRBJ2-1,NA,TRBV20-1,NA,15,TGCAGTGCTAGAGAAGACAGAGGGGCCTACAATGAGCAGTTCTTC,CSAREDRGAYNEQFF
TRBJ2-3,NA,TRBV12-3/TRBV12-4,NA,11,TGTGCCAGCAGTTTTGAGCAAGCGCAGTATTTT,CASSFEQAQYF
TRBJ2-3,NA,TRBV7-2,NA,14,TGTGCCAGCAGCTTAGCGCAGGGCGGAGATACGCAGTATTTT,CASSLAQGGDTQYF
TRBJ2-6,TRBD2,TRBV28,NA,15,TGTGCCAGCAGTGGGGGGGACTCCGGGGCCAACGTCCTGACTTTC,CASSGGDSGANVLTF
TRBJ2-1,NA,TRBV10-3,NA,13,TGTGCCAGCCAGGGGTATTCCTACAATGAGCAGTTCTTC,CASQGYSYNEQFF
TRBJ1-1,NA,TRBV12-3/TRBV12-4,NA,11,TGTGCCAGCAGTTTAGTCCCTGAAGCTTTCTTT,CASSLVPEAFF
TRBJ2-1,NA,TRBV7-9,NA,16,TGTGCCAGCACCCCGGTTGGGCAGGGCGCCTACAATGAGCAGTTCTTC,CASTPVGQGAYNEQFF
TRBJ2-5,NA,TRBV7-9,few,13,TGTGCCAGCAGCTTGGTAGTAGCGGAGACCCAGTACTTC,CASSLVVAETQYF
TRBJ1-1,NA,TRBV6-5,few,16,TGTGCCAGCAGGACCACCGGGACGCCCCCCGGGACTGAAGCTTTCTTT,CASRTTGTPPGTEAFF
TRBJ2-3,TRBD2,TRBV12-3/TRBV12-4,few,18,TGTGCCAGCAGTTCCCTCCTAGCGGGGGGAACTAGCACAGATACGCAGTATTTT,CASSSLLAGGTSTDTQYF
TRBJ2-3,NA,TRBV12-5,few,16,TGTGCTAGTGGTACCATGATAGGAGCTAGCACAGATACGCAGTATTTT,CASGTMIGASTDTQYF
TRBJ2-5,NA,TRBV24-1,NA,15,TGTGCCACCAGTGATCCGGGGACCCTTCGGGAGACCCAGTACTTC,CATSDPGTLRETQYF
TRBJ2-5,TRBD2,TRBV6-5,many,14,TGTGCCAGCAGTCAGACTAGCGGGCAAGAGACCCAGTACTTC,CASSQTSGQETQYF
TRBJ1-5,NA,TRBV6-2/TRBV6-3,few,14,TGTGCCAGCAGTTTCATGGTCGCAAATCAGCCCCAGCATTTT,CASSFMVANQPQHF